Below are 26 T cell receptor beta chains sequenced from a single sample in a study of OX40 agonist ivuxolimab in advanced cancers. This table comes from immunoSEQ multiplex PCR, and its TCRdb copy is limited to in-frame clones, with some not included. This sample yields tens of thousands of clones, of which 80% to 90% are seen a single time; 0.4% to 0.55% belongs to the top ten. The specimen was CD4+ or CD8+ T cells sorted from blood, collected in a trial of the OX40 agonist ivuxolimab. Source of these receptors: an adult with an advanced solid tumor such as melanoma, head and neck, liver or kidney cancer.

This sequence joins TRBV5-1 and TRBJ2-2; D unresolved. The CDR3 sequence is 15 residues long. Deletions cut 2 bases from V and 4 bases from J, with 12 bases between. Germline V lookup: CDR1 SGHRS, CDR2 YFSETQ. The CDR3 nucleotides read TGCGCCAGCAGCTTTTCGGCCAGCTTCACCGGGGAGCTGTTTTTT. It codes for CASSFSASFTGELFF. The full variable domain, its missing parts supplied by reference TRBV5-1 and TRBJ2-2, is KAGVTQTPRYLIKTRGQQVTLSCSPISGHRSVSWYQQTPGQGLQFLFEYFSETQRNKGNFPGRFSGRQFSNSRSEMNVSTLELGDSALYLCASSFSASFTGELFFGEGSRLTVL.

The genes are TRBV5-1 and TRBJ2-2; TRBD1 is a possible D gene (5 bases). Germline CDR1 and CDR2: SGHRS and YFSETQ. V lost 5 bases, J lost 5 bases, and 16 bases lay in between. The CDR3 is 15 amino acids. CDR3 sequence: CASSVTWGATGELFF. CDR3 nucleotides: TGCGCCAGCAGTGTGACGTGGGGCGCGACCGGGGAGCTGTTTTTT. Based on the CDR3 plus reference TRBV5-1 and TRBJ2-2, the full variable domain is KAGVTQTPRYLIKTRGQQVTLSCSPISGHRSVSWYQQTPGQGLQFLFEYFSETQRNKGNFPGRFSGRQFSNSRSEMNVSTLELGDSALYLCASSVTWGATGELFFGEGSRLTVL.

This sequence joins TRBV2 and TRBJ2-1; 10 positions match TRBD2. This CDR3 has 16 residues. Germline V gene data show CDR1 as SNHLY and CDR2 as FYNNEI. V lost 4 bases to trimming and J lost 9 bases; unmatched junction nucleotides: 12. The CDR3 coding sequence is TGTGCCAGCAGTGGGCTGGAGCGGGAGGGTTTTGGTGAGCAGTTCTTC. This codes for CASSGLEREGFGEQFF. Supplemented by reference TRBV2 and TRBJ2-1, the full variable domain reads EPEVTQTPSHQVTQMGQEVILRCVPISNHLYFYWYRQILGQKVEFLVSFYNNEISEKSEIFDDQFSVERPDGSNFTLKIRSTKLEDSAMYFCASSGLEREGFGEQFFGPGTRLTVL.

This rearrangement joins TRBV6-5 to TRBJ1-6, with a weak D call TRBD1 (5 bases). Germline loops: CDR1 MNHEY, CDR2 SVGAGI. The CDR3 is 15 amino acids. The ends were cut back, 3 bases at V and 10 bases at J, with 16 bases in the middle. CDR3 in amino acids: CASSYTDIGPSPLHF. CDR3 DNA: TGTGCCAGCAGTTATACGGACATAGGCCCATCACCCCTCCACTTT.

CDR3 nucleotides: TGTGCCAGCAGTTACTCAGTAGGGATCTATGGCTACACCTTC. Amino acids: CASSYSVGIYGYTF. This rearrangement joins TRBV6-6 to TRBJ1-2, with D uncertain. The V gene's germline CDR1 is MNHNY and CDR2 SVGAGI (reference sequence). This CDR3 is 14 amino acids long. With 0 bases removed from V and 4 bases from J, the gap between germline ends came to 9 bases.

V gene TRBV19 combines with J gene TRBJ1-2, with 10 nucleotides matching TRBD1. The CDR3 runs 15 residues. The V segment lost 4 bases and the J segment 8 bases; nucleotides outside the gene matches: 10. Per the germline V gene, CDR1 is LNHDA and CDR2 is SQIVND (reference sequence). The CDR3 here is CASSTLGTGAGGYTF. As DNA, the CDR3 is TGTGCCAGTAGTACCCTCGGGACAGGGGCTGGCGGCTACACCTTC. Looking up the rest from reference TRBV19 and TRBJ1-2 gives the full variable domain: DGGITQSPKYLFRKEGQNVTLSCEQNLNHDAMYWYRQDPGQGLRLIYYSQIVNDFQKGDIAEGYSVSREKKESFPLTVTSAQKNPTAFYLCASSTLGTGAGGYTFGSGTRLTVV.

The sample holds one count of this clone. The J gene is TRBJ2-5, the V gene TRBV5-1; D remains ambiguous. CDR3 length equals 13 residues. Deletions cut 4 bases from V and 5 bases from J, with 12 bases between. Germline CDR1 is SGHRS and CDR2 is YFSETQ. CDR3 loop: CASSADTQETQYF. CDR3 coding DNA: TGCGCCAGCAGCGCAGACACGCAGGAGACCCAGTACTTC.

As DNA, the CDR3 is TGTGCCTGGAGTGGTAATGAGCAGTTCTTC. This translates into CAWSGNEQFF. V is TRBV30 and J is TRBJ2-1; D is undetermined. V gave up 1 base and J gave up 7 bases, with 2 bases separating them. The CDR3 contains 10 residues. Looked up from germline, CDR1 is GTSNPN and CDR2 is SVGIG (reference sequence).

The CDR3 DNA reads TGCGCCAGCAGCTTGGTCCTACCGGGACTAGCGGGAGAGCAGTACTTC. Translated, it gives CASSLVLPGLAGEQYF. J is TRBJ2-7 and V is TRBV5-1, with 13 nucleotides matching TRBD2. CDR1 is SGHRS and CDR2 is YFSETQ in the germline V gene. Trimming removed 0 bases from V and 7 bases from J; junction bases left unmatched: 7. The CDR3 loop spans 16 amino acids.

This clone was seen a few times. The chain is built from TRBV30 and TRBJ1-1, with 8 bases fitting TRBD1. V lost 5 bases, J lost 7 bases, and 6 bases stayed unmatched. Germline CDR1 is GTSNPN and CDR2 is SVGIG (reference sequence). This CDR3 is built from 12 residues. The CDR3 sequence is CAWSDRGSEAFF. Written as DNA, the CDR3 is TGTGCCTGGTCCGACAGGGGAAGTGAAGCTTTCTTT.

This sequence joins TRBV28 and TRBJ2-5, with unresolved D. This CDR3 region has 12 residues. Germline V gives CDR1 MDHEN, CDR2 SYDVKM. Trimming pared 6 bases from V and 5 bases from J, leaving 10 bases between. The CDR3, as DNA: TGTGCCAGCAGCCCCTTTGGGGAGACCCAGTACTTC. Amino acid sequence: CASSPFGETQYF.

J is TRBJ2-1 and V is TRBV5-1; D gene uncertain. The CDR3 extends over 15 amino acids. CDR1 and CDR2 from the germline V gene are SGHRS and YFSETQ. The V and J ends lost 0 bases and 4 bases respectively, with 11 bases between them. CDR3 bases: TGCGCCAGCAGCTTGGAAGGTTGGGCTTACAATGAGCAGTTCTTC. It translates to CASSLEGWAYNEQFF. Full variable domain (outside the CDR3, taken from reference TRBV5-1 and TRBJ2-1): KAGVTQTPRYLIKTRGQQVTLSCSPISGHRSVSWYQQTPGQGLQFLFEYFSETQRNKGNFPGRFSGRQFSNSRSEMNVSTLELGDSALYLCASSLEGWAYNEQFFGPGTRLTVL.

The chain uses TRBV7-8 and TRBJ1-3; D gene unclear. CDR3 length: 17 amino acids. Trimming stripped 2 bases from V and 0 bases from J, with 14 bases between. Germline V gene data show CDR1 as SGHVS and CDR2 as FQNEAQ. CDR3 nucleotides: TGTGCCAGCAGCTTAATCCAGCGTTCCTTCTCTGGAAACACCATATATTTT. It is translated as CASSLIQRSFSGNTIYF.

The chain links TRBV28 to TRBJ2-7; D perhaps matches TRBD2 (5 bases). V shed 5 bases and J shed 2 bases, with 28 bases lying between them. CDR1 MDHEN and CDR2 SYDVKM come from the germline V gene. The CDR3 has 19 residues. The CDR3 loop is CASSTYWAGLLNFTYEQYF. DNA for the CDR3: TGTGCCAGCAGTACGTACTGGGCGGGCCTCCTCAATTTCACCTACGAGCAGTACTTC.

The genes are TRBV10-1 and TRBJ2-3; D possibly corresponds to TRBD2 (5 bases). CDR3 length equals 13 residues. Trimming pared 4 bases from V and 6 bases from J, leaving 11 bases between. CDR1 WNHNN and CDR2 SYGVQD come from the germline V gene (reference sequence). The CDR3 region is CASSAGLSDTQYF. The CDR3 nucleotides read TGCGCCAGCAGTGCCGGACTCTCCGATACGCAGTATTTT.

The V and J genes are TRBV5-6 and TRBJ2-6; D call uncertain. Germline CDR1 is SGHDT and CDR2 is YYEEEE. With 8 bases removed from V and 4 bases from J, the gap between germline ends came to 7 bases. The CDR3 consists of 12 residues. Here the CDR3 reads CASGTGANVLTF. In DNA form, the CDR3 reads TGTGCCAGTGGAACGGGGGCCAACGTCCTGACTTTC.

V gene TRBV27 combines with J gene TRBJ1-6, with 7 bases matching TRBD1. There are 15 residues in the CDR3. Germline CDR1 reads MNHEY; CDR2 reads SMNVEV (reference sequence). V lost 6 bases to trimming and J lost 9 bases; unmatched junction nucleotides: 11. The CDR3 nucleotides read TGTGCCAGCAGGTCGGGACAGCGATCGGGTTCACCCCTCCACTTT. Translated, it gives CASRSGQRSGSPLHF.

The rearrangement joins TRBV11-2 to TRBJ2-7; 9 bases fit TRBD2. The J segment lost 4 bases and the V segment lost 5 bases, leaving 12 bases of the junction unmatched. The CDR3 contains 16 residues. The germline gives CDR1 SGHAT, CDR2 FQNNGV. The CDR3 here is CASSSDLKTSGYEQYF. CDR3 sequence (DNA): TGTGCCAGCAGCAGCGACCTTAAGACTAGCGGTTACGAGCAGTACTTC.

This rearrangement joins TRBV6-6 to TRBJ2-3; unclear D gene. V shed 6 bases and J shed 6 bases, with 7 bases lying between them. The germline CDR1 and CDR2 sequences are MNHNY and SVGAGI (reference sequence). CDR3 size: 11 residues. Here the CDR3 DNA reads TGTGCCAGCAGGAAGGCGGATACGCAGTATTTT. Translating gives CASRKADTQYF.

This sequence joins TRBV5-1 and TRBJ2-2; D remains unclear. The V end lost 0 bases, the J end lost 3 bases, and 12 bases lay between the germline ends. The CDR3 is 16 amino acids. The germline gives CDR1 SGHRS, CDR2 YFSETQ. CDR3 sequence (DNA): TGCGCCAGCAGCTTGGTCCCAATAGCCTACACCGGGGAGCTGTTTTTT. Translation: CASSLVPIAYTGELFF.

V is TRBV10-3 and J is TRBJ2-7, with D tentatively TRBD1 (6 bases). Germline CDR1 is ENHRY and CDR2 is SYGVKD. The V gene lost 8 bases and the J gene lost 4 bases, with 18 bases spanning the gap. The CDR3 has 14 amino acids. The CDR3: CAIAASRGLYEQYF. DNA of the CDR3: TGTGCCATCGCGGCGTCCAGGGGTTTGTACGAGCAGTACTTC.

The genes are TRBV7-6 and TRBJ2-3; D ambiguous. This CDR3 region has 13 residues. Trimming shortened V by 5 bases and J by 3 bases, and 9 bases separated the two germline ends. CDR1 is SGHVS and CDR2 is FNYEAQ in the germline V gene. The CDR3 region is CASSHDWTDTQYF. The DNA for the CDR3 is TGTGCCAGCAGCCACGATTGGACAGATACGCAGTATTTT.

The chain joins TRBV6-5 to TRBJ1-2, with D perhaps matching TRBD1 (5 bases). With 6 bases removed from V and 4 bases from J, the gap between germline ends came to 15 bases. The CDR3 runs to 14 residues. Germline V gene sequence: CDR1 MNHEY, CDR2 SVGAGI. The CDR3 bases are TGTGCCAGCAGCCGAAGCGGGGGAGTCTATGGCTACACCTTC. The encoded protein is CASSRSGGVYGYTF.

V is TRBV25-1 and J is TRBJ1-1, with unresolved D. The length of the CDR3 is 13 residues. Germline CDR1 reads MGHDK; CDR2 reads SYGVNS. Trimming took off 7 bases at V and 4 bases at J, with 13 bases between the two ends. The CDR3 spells CASKGGLPTEAFF. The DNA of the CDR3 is TGTGCCAGCAAGGGAGGGTTGCCCACTGAAGCTTTCTTT.

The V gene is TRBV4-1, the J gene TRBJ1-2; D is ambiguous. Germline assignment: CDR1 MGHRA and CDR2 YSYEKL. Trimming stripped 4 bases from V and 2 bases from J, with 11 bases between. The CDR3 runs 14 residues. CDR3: CASSPAAGNYGYTF. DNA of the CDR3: TGCGCCAGCAGCCCCGCCGCAGGCAACTATGGCTACACCTTC.

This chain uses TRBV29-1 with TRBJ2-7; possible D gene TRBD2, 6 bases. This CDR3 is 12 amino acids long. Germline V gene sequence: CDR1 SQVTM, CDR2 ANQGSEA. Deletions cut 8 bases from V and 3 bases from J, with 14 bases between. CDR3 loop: CSIRLVGYEQYF. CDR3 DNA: TGCAGCATCCGACTAGTTGGCTACGAGCAGTACTTC.